A selection of T cell receptor beta chains follows, all from one sample in a study of blood T cell repertoires in COVID-19. TCRdb's table, derived via immunoSEQ multiplex PCR, lists solely in-frame clones and lacks some. The profile covers nearly 200,000 clones, with about 85% appearing a single time and about 20% taken by the ten largest. Sample: peripheral blood. The receptors were sampled from a human donor in a cohort sampled during active COVID-19. The CDR3 runs from the conserved cysteine through the conserved F or W. A D gene is named only where the DNA matches it firmly. Clone size is given for some rows only: seen once, a few or many times, or a class if the clone is expanded.

d_call clone_size j_call v_call cdr3_nt cdr3_aa
- - TRBJ1-2 TRBV6-5 TGTGCCAGCAGTTCCACCGGGACAATAATCGGGGGCTACACCTTC CASSSTGTIIGGYTF
- - TRBJ2-1 TRBV5-5 TGTGCCAGCTCCTCGTTGGGGGGAGTGCACAATGAGCAGTTCTTC CASSSLGGVHNEQFF
TRBD2 - TRBJ2-5 TRBV6-2/TRBV6-3 TGTGCCAGCAGTCCAGCGGGAGGCCGGAAAGAGACCCAGTACTTC CASSPAGGRKETQYF
- - TRBJ2-1 TRBV10-3 TGTGCCACTAGGGGGTCATCTGAGCGGGGCTCCTACAATGAGCAGTTCTTC CATRGSSERGSYNEQFF
TRBD1 - TRBJ2-2 TRBV5-1 TGCGCCAGCAGCTTGGTTTCAGGGGGCGAAAGGTTCGCGAACACCGGGGAGCTGTTTTTT CASSLVSGGERFANTGELFF
- - TRBJ1-2 TRBV15 TGTGCCACCAGCAGGGATGTAGTGGGGCCGTCCGGCTACACCTTC CATSRDVVGPSGYTF
TRBD1 - TRBJ2-2 TRBV5-1 TGCGCCAGCAGCTTGTCGACAGGGGGTACGACCGGGGAGCTGTTTTTT CASSLSTGGTTGELFF
TRBD2 - TRBJ2-5 TRBV6-1 TGTGCCAGCAGTGGGGGTCCTGGGAGGGCGTACCAAGAGACCCAGTACTTC CASSGGPGRAYQETQYF
TRBD1 - TRBJ2-7 TRBV28 TGTGCCAGCAGTTCACCGGGACAGGGGATCAGCGAGCAGTACTTC CASSSPGQGISEQYF
- once TRBJ1-2 TRBV12-3/TRBV12-4 TGTGCCAGCAGTTCACCGGGAGCCTACACCTTC CASSSPGAYTF
- - TRBJ1-2 TRBV12-5 TGTGCTAGAGGCGGGATGCGGGGTTTCGGCTACACCTTC CARGGMRGFGYTF
- once TRBJ2-5 TRBV7-2 TGTGCCAGCAGCTTAGCACTAGTCCAGACCCAGTACTTC CASSLALVQTQYF
- - TRBJ2-4 TRBV7-2 TGTGCCAGCAGCTTAGACGGGAGCAAAAACATTCAGTACTTC CASSLDGSKNIQYF
TRBD1 - TRBJ2-1 TRBV9 TGTGCCAGCAGCGTCGAACAGGGGTTTAGCTCCTACAATGAGCAGTTCTTC CASSVEQGFSSYNEQFF
- - TRBJ2-7 TRBV18 TGTGCCAGCTCACCTTACTCGGGACAAAACCACGAGCAGTACTTC CASSPYSGQNHEQYF
- - TRBJ1-5 TRBV11-2 TGTGCCAGCAGCTCCGGGGGGAAAATTGGGAATCAGCCCCAGCATTTT CASSSGGKIGNQPQHF
TRBD1 once TRBJ1-1 TRBV18 TGTGCCAGCTCACCCGGACAGGTCCTTGGACTGATGAACACTGAAGCTTTCTTT CASSPGQVLGLMNTEAFF
TRBD1 - TRBJ1-2 TRBV7-9 TGTGCCAGCAGCTTAGATTCAGGGGACAGCCGATACTATGGCTACACCTTC CASSLDSGDSRYYGYTF
- - TRBJ2-6 TRBV2 TGTGCCAGCAGTGAGGGGGGATTGGCTGGGGCCAACGTCCTGACTTTC CASSEGGLAGANVLTF
- - TRBJ2-1 TRBV19 TGTGCCAGTTCCGAGGCCAGGGAAAACAATGAGCAGTTCTTC CASSEARENNEQFF
TRBD1 - TRBJ1-2 TRBV5-1 TGCGCCAGCGGCGACGTTGGGGGACAGGGTCTCTATGGCTACACCTTC CASGDVGGQGLYGYTF
- - TRBJ2-5 TRBV28 TGTGCCAGCAGTTGGGTCCGGGGGACCCAGTACTTC CASSWVRGTQYF
- - TRBJ2-3 TRBV14 TGTGCCAGCAGCCAAAACGGGGGAGTTAGGACAGATACGCAGTATTTT CASSQNGGVRTDTQYF
TRBD2 - TRBJ2-2 TRBV19 TGTGCCAGTAGCCAAGCGGGGGGGCCTTCCGGGGAGCTGTTTTTT CASSQAGGPSGELFF
- - TRBJ1-4 TRBV11-2 TGTGCCAGCAGCTTAGGGCAGTACGAAAAACTGTTTTTT CASSLGQYEKLFF
- - TRBJ2-1 TRBV27 TGTGCCAGCGTACGTGCTGGCGGGCCTACCAATGAGCAGTTCTTC CASVRAGGPTNEQFF
TRBD2 - TRBJ2-1 TRBV3-1/TRBV3-2 TGTGCCAGCAGCCATCTAGAGCGGGATGTCAATGAGCAGTTCTTC CASSHLERDVNEQFF
- - TRBJ2-5 TRBV3-1/TRBV3-2 TGTGCCAGCAGCACAGGGACCCTGGCTCGGGAGACCCAGTACTTC CASSTGTLARETQYF
TRBD2 - TRBJ2-2 TRBV7-8 TGTGCCAGCAGCTCAAAGGTCGGGACTATGGACACCGGGGAGCTGTTTTTT CASSSKVGTMDTGELFF
- - TRBJ2-3 TRBV5-1 TGCGCCAGCAGCTTTGGGGGCGAGGATACGCAGTATTTT CASSFGGEDTQYF
- - TRBJ1-1 TRBV10-2 TGCGCCACCAACCGCGGATCGGGGAACATAAACACTGAAGCTTTCTTT CATNRGSGNINTEAFF
TRBD2 - TRBJ2-1 TRBV14 TGTGCCAGCAGCCCGATAGGACTAGCGGTAGCTTACAATGAGCAGTTCTTC CASSPIGLAVAYNEQFF
- - TRBJ2-5 TRBV7-4 TGTGCCAGCAGCCTTCGGGTAGGGAGGGGGAAGACCCAGTACTTC CASSLRVGRGKTQYF
TRBD2 - TRBJ2-2 TRBV10-2 TGCGCCAGCAGTGAGCAGCGGGGGGGAATGAACACCGGGGAGCTGTTTTTT CASSEQRGGMNTGELFF
TRBD1 - TRBJ1-5 TRBV30 TGTGCCTGGGGGACAGGTAGCAATCAGCCCCAGCATTTT CAWGTGSNQPQHF
- - TRBJ1-6 TRBV19 TGTGCCAGTAGTATTTACAGGGACTATAATTCACCCCTCCACTTT CASSIYRDYNSPLHF
TRBD1 - TRBJ1-5 TRBV4-1 TGCGCCAGCAGCCAAGATCCATGGACAGGGATTCAGCCCCAGCATTTT CASSQDPWTGIQPQHF
- - TRBJ2-1 TRBV5-1 TGCGCCAGCAGCCCGGACTGGAACAATGAGCAGTTCTTC CASSPDWNNEQFF
- - TRBJ1-6 TRBV30 TGTGCCTGGAGTGTACAGGGCTCCTATAATTCACCCCTCCACTTT CAWSVQGSYNSPLHF
TRBD2 - TRBJ2-3 TRBV28 TGTGCCAGCAGTTTAAGCGGGAGCCTCTCAGATACGCAGTATTTT CASSLSGSLSDTQYF
- - TRBJ1-5 TRBV5-1 TGCGCCAGCAGCTTGGACGGTCGGGGTAGCAATCAGCCCCAGCATTTT CASSLDGRGSNQPQHF
TRBD2 - TRBJ2-1 TRBV24-1 TGTGCCACCAGTGATCTAGGAATAGCGGGAGGGCACAATGAGCAGTTCTTC CATSDLGIAGGHNEQFF
TRBD2 - TRBJ2-3 TRBV5-4 TGTGCCAGCAGCTTGGAGTTGGCGGGACTAGCGGGAAAGGATACGCAGTATTTT CASSLELAGLAGKDTQYF
TRBD1 - TRBJ2-2 TRBV24-1 TGTGCCAGCGAGGACAGGGAGGCCGGGGAGCTGTTTTTT CASEDREAGELFF
- - TRBJ1-5 TRBV7-2 TGTGCCAGCAGTTATGTGCAGGGGCAGCCCCAGCATTTT CASSYVQGQPQHF
- once TRBJ2-1 TRBV2 TGTGCCAGCAGCTCCGAGGGATACAATGAGCAGTTCTTC CASSSEGYNEQFF
- - TRBJ2-1 TRBV24-1 TGTGCCACCGGAAGCCGGAGACTAGTAACGAATGAGCAGTTCTTC CATGSRRLVTNEQFF